This T cell receptor beta chain was observed in a study of blood T cell repertoires in COVID-19. Study as a whole: T cells, B-cell-depleted T cells, or PBMCs provided the cDNA or gDNA that served as material.

Per the study methods: Counts of nucleated cells, estimated from reference gene primer amplification, were obtained. TCRdb keeps only in-frame clones here, not all; method: immunoSEQ multiplex PCR. V, J and clone size reflect that table, while D and trimming were determined from the DNA. Counted here are 150,000 to 200,000 clones, 70% to 90% occurring once; the ten biggest clones make up 18%. This clone was seen more than once but under ten times. This TCR was sampled from a person between 65 and 79 years old with COVID-19, enrolled during active disease. The sample was peripheral blood.

The CDR3 sequence is CASSSIGGAGELFF. The CDR3 nucleotides are TGTGCCAGCAGCTCGATCGGGGGGGCCGGGGAGCTGTTTTTT. This rearrangement joins TRBV7-8 to TRBJ2-2; 8 nucleotides line up with TRBD2. The CDR3 contains 14 residues. J was trimmed by 6 bases and V by 4 bases; bases with no gene match: 4. Germline values: CDR1 SGHVS, CDR2 FQNEAQ.